The 12 T cell receptor beta chains below all came from one sample that was sequenced in a study of cytomegalovirus exposure and HLA in healthy donors. The table came from immunoSEQ multiplex PCR; TCRdb's copy has only in-frame clones and leaves some out. The sample yields more than 140,000 clones, 85% to 90% seen once. Specimen: PBMCs. The receptors originated from a woman aged 18-29 years in good health and CMV-seropositive.

This chain links TRBV28 with TRBJ1-5; 10 bases are shared with TRBD1. The J segment lost 3 bases and the V segment lost 2 bases, leaving 4 bases of the junction unmatched. The V gene's germline CDR1 is MDHEN and CDR2 SYDVKM. This CDR3 is built from 16 residues. CDR3 region: CASSLDRGRANQPQHF. CDR3 nucleotide sequence: TGTGCCAGCAGTTTAGACAGGGGGCGCGCCAATCAGCCCCAGCATTTT. The full variable domain, in which reference TRBV28 and TRBJ1-5 provide the parts outside the CDR3, is DVKVTQSSRYLVKRTGEKVFLECVQDMDHENMFWYRQDPGLGLRLIYFSYDVKMKEKGDIPEGYSVSREKKERFSLILESASTNQTSMYLCASSLDRGRANQPQHFGDGTRLSIL.

This chain joins TRBV2 and TRBJ2-3, with 10 bases aligning to TRBD2. Germline V gene sequence: CDR1 SNHLY, CDR2 FYNNEI. J lost 3 bases, V lost 7 bases, and 4 bases had no gene match. CDR3 length: 14 amino acids. The CDR3 coding sequence is TGTGCCAGCACCTCTAGCGGGAGAACAGATACGCAGTATTTT. This encodes CASTSSGRTDTQYF. The entire variable domain, with the rest obtained from reference TRBV2 and TRBJ2-3, is as follows: EPEVTQTPSHQVTQMGQEVILRCVPISNHLYFYWYRQILGQKVEFLVSFYNNEISEKSEIFDDQFSVERPDGSNFTLKIRSTKLEDSAMYFCASTSSGRTDTQYFGPGTRLTVL.

The chain uses TRBV27 and TRBJ2-5; no reliable D call. Between the trimmed V and J ends, which lost 5 bases and 7 bases, there was a span of 11 bases. From germline, CDR1 is MNHEY and CDR2 SMNVEV (reference sequence). The CDR3 has 12 amino acids. The CDR3 spells CASSAPRGTQYF. As DNA, the CDR3 is TGTGCCAGCAGTGCCCCAAGAGGGACCCAGTACTTC.

The chain carries TRBV29-1 and TRBJ1-2; D is undetermined. Germline-derived CDR1 and CDR2 are SQVTM and ANQGSEA. The CDR3 totals 14 residues. Trimming shortened V by 6 bases and J by 6 bases, and 20 bases separated the two germline ends. This CDR3 reads CSVQTGPRRNGYTF. CDR3 DNA: TGCAGCGTACAAACCGGGCCTCGGAGGAATGGCTACACCTTC.

This clone was detected once. This rearrangement joins TRBV7-9 to TRBJ2-6; the D is unclear. CDR1 SEHNR and CDR2 FQNEAQ come from the germline V gene (reference sequence). This CDR3 spans 15 amino acids. Trimming pared 2 bases from V and 1 base from J, leaving 6 bases between. The CDR3 protein is CASSLRVSGANVLTF. DNA for the CDR3: TGTGCCAGCAGCTTACGGGTGTCTGGGGCCAACGTCCTGACTTTC.

The chain recombines TRBV7-9 with TRBJ2-7; perhaps TRBD2 as D (6 bases). Looked up from germline, CDR1 is SEHNR and CDR2 is FQNEAQ (reference sequence). The CDR3 loop spans 14 amino acids. V gave up 5 bases and J gave up 2 bases, with 13 bases separating them. The CDR3 DNA follows: TGTGCCAGCAGCGCAATGGGACTTCCCTACGAGCAGTACTTC. This sequence encodes CASSAMGLPYEQYF.

Only one count was recorded for this clone. The V gene is TRBV5-1, the J gene TRBJ1-2, with TRBD1 matching over 7 bases. The CDR3 extends over 13 amino acids. The germline V gene has CDR1 SGHRS and CDR2 YFSETQ. V was pared by 0 bases and J by 8 bases, with 4 bases of the junction left unmatched. CDR3 sequence reads: CASSLETGQGYTF. The CDR3 region has the DNA TGCGCCAGCAGCTTGGAGACAGGGCAGGGCTACACCTTC.

This chain connects TRBV30 to TRBJ1-1, with 12 positions matching TRBD1. The CDR3 is made up of 16 amino acids. CDR1 GTSNPN and CDR2 SVGIG come from the germline V gene (reference sequence). Trimming cost V 1 base and J 3 bases; bases outside gene matches: 6. CDR3: CAWSGGTGGWDTEAFF. DNA of the CDR3: TGTGCCTGGAGTGGGGGGACAGGGGGCTGGGACACTGAAGCTTTCTTT.

This clone was observed once. The rearrangement joins TRBV19 to TRBJ2-7; 13 positions agree with TRBD2. CDR1 and CDR2 (germline): LNHDA, SQIVND (reference sequence). V was pared by 7 bases and J by 2 bases, with 5 bases of the junction left unmatched. The CDR3 totals 15 residues. The DNA for the CDR3 is TGTGCCAGTACCAGACTAGCGGGAGGAACCTACGAGCAGTACTTC. Its translation is CASTRLAGGTYEQYF.

The gene calls are TRBV15 and TRBJ2-3; 7 nucleotides align to TRBD1. The V gene end was trimmed by 5 bases and the J gene end by 5 bases; junction bases not matched to a gene: 10. CDR3 length equals 15 residues. The germline gives CDR1 LNHNV, CDR2 YYDKDF (reference sequence). CDR3 protein: CATSAGTAGVDTQYF. The DNA for the CDR3 is TGTGCCACCAGCGCCGGGACAGCCGGTGTAGATACGCAGTATTTT.

The V call is TRBV6-1, the J call TRBJ2-2, with D unresolved. The CDR3 contains 14 residues. Trimming pared 6 bases from V and 1 base from J, leaving 9 bases between. Germline lookup yields CDR1 MNHNS and CDR2 SASEGT. The CDR3 DNA follows: TGTGCCAGCAGAGCGACGGGGAACACCGGGGAGCTGTTTTTT. Translation: CASRATGNTGELFF.

The chain uses TRBV30 and TRBJ1-2; TRBD1 matches 10 bases. The CDR3 length is 13 residues. J lost 2 bases, V lost 5 bases, and 2 bases had no gene match. Germline V gives CDR1 GTSNPN, CDR2 SVGIG (reference sequence). Written as DNA, the CDR3 is TGTGCCTGGGGACAGGGGGAGAACTATGGCTACACCTTC. Protein: CAWGQGENYGYTF.